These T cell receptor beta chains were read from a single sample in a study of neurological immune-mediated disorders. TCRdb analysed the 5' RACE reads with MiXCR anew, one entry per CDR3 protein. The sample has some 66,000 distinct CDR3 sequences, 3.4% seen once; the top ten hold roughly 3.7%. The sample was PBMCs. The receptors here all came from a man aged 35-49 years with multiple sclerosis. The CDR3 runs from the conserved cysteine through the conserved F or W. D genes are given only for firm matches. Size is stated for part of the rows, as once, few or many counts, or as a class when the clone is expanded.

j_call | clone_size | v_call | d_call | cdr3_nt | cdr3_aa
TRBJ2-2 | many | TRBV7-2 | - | TGTGCCAGCAGCTGGCAGGGGCAGGGGGAGCTGTTTTTT | CASSWQGQGELFF
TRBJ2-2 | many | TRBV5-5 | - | TGTGCCAGCAGCTTGTATCTGGGAGCGAACACCGGGGAGCTGTTTTTT | CASSLYLGANTGELFF
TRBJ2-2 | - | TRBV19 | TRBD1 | TGTGCCAGTAGTATTAGGGGACAGGGGACCACCGGGGAGCTGTTTTTT | CASSIRGQGTTGELFF
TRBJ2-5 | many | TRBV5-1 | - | TGCGCCAGCAGCCCGGAAAAAGAGACCCAGTACTTC | CASSPEKETQYF
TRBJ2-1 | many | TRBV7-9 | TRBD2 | TGTGCCAGCAGCCCACCCTCCGGGGGGGGCTACAATGAGCAGTTCTTC | CASSPPSGGGYNEQFF
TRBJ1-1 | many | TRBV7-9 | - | TGTGCCAGCAGCAAGAACACTGAAGCTTTCTTT | CASSKNTEAFF
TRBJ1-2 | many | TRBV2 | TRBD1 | TGTGCCATCTCGGGGGACAGGCAATATGGCTACACCTTC | CAISGDRQYGYTF
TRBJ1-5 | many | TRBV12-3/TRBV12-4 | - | TGTGCCAGCGGTCGTGGGGTAGACGGGAGCAATCAGCCCCAGCATTTT | CASGRGVDGSNQPQHF
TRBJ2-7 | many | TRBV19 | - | TGTGCCAGTAGTATTATCCCTGGGCCCTACGAGCAGTACTTC | CASSIIPGPYEQYF
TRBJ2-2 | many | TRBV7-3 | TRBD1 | TGTGCCAGCAGCTTCCAGGGGGAGAGCGGGGAGCTGTTTTTT | CASSFQGESGELFF
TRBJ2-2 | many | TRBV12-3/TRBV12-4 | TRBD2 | TGTGCCAGCAGTTTGAGGGAGGGTACCGGGGAGCTGTTTTTT | CASSLREGTGELFF
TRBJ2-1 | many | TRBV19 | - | TGTGCCAGTAGTATAGGAGGGCAGTACAATGAGCAGTTCTTC | CASSIGGQYNEQFF
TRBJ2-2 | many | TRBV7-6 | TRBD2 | TGTGCCAGCAGCCCGCGGGGGGACTCCTCGAACACCGGGGAGCTGTTTTTT | CASSPRGDSSNTGELFF
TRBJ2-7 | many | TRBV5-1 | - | TGCGCCAGCAGCCTTGACAGCCGATCCTACGAGCAGTACTTC | CASSLDSRSYEQYF
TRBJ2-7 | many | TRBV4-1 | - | TGCGCCAGCAGCCAAGAGTGGCGTATGGGCGAGCAGTACTTC | CASSQEWRMGEQYF
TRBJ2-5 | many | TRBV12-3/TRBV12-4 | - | TGTGCCAGCAGTTTAGCGGTCACTCCGGGGGAGACCCAGTACTTC | CASSLAVTPGETQYF
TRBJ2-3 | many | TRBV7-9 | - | TGTGCCAGCAGCTTGGAGGATACGCAGTATTTT | CASSLEDTQYF
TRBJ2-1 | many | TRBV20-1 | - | TGCAGTGCGCATCTAGCTGTTGAGCAGTTCTTC | CSAHLAVEQFF
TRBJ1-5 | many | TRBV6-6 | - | TGTGCCAGCAGTCCCGGGGACATGAGCAATCAGCCCCAGCATTTT | CASSPGDMSNQPQHF
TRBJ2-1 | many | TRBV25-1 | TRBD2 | TGTGCCAGCAGCCGGAGCGCCGGGACTAGCGGGGTAAATGAGCAGTTCTTC | CASSRSAGTSGVNEQFF
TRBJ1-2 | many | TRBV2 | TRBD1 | TGTGCCAGCACCGCTAGGGAGGGGGCGGGTGGCTACACCTTC | CASTAREGAGGYTF
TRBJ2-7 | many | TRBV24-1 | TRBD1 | TGTGCCACCAGTGACCCAGGGACAGGGGACACTTACGAGCAGTACTTC | CATSDPGTGDTYEQYF
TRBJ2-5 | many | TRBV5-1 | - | TGCGCCAGCAGCTCACGGGGTCTGCGGGAGACCCAGTACTTC | CASSSRGLRETQYF
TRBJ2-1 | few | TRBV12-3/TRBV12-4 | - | TGTGCCAGCAGACCCCATCCTAGTTCCTCCTCCTACAATGAGCAGTTCTTC | CASRPHPSSSSYNEQFF
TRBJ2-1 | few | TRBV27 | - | TGTGCCAGTCTAGGGGGGGGGAGCATGTATGAGCAGTTCTTC | CASLGGGSMYEQFF
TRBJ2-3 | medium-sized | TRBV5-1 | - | TGCGCCAGCAGCTTGAGCACAGATACGCAGTATTTT | CASSLSTDTQYF
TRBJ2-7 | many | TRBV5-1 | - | TGCGCCAGCAGCTTGGGGGCGGAAAACTACTCCTACGAGCAGTACTTC | CASSLGAENYSYEQYF
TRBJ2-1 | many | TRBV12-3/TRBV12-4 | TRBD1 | TGTGCCAGCAGTTCACGGGGCCGGACAGGGGGCGATGAGCAGTTCTTC | CASSSRGRTGGDEQFF
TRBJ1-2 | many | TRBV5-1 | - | TGCGCCAGCAGCAGCGGCATGGAAGGTGGCTACACCTTC | CASSSGMEGGYTF
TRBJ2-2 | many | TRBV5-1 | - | TGCGCCAGCACCCTAGTAGGCTGGCCGAACACCGGGGAGCTGTTTTTT | CASTLVGWPNTGELFF
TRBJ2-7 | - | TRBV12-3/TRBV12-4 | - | TGTGCCAGCAGAGAAATACAGGGCTACGAGCAGTACTTC | CASREIQGYEQYF
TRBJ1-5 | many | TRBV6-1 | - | TGTGCCAGCAGTGACATGGCCCAGCCCCAGCATTTT | CASSDMAQPQHF
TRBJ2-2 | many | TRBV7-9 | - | TGTGCCAGCAGCTTAGGGGCAGGAACGAACACCGGGGAGCTGTTTTTT | CASSLGAGTNTGELFF